The source of this T cell receptor beta chain is a study of cytomegalovirus exposure and HLA in healthy donors. Study outcomes and limitations: Donor immune exposure was known only as CMV serostatus.

PCR used 60 Vbeta primers and 13 Jbeta primers. Some clones are missing from TCRdb's copy, which holds only in-frame ones; the method was immunoSEQ multiplex PCR. The sample yields under 200,000 clones, approximately 79% seen once. A word on this clone: Its matching antigen is unknown.

V was shortened by 1 base and J by 4 bases, with 5 bases between the two germline ends. This CDR3 has 13 amino acids. Germline loops: CDR1 LGHNT, CDR2 FRNRAP. The sample was PBMCs. The chain links TRBV12-5 to TRBJ1-5; D is ambiguous. The TCR originated in a woman aged 40-49 years in good health and CMV-seronegative. CDR3 coding DNA: TGTGCTAGTGGTTTGGACAGAAATCAGCCCCAGCATTTT. Protein product: CASGLDRNQPQHF.